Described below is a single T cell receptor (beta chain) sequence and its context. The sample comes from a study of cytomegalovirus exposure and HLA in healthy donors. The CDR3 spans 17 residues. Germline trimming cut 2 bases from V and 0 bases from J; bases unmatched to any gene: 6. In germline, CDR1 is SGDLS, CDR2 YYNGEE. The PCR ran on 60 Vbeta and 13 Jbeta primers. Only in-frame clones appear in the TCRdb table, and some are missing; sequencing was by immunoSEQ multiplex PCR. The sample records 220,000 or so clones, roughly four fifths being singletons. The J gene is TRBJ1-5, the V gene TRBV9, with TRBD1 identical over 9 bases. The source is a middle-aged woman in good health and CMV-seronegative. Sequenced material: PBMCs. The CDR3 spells CASSVQQGASSNQPQHF. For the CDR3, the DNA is TGTGCCAGCAGCGTTCAACAGGGGGCGAGTAGCAATCAGCCCCAGCATTTT.